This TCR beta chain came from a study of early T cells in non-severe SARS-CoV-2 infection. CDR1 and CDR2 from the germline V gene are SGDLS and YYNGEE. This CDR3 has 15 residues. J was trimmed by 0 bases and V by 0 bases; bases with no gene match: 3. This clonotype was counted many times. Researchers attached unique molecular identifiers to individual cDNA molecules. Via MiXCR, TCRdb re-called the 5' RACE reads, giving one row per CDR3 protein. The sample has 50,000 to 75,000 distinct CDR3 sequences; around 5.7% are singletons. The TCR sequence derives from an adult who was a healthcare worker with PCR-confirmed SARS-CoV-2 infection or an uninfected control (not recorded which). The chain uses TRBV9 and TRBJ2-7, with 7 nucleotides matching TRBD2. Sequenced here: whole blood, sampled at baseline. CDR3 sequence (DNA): TGTGCCAGCAGCGTAGATGCGGGAGCCTCCTACGAGCAGTACTTC. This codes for CASSVDAGASYEQYF.